This T cell receptor beta chain was sequenced in a study of identical twins (dated by TCRdb to the mid-2010s). With respect to the entire study: The study deep-sequenced TCR alpha and beta repertoires from monozygotic twins, unrelated adults of various ages and cord blood to test whether fetal clonotypes persist. Replicate twin experiments were performed at different times using different library preparation protocols to rule out contamination.

Paper-wide results and their limitations: Abundant cord blood beta clonotypes carried fewer insertions; young adult naive repertoires showed a weaker similar trend, while memory repertoires showed none. Out-of-frame TCR alpha sharing in monozygotic twins was systematically underestimated by recombination models, whereas sharing between unrelated individuals was in agreement with the recombination models. Excess twin sharing in beta out-of-frame sequences was weaker because fewer shared sequences lowered the signal-to-noise ratio. Compared with coincidental sharing between unrelated individuals, out-of-frame TCR alpha sequences shared between twins had an excess of sequences with low generation probability. Zero-insertion analyses could be partly confounded by invariant T cells such as MAIT and iNKT, though diverse VJ usage argued against such confounding for most clonotypes. Because the same donors could not be followed over many years, the conclusions relied on cross-sectional statistical analysis.

Libraries were prepared through 5' RACE. The listed sequencing device is Illumina HiSeq 2000. A universal primer binding site was introduced by template switching, and a unique molecular identifier was present in the final cDNA, enabling accurate counting of TCR cDNA molecules. Specific primers in the conserved constant-segment region were used to synthesize first-strand cDNA for TCR alpha and beta chains. Each cDNA library was double barcoded, with a SMART-Mk sample barcode plus Illumina barcodes, to control for contamination. TruSeq adapter sequences and Illumina sample barcodes were added in two successive PCR steps. TCR alpha and beta cDNA libraries were sequenced on the Illumina HiSeq platform with custom primers. Processing in the source paper ran as follows. Unique molecular identifiers were extracted from raw reads with MiGEC, and CDR3 positions were determined with MiXCR. For each individual, recombination models were inferred using an EM algorithm with the repgenHMM and IGoR tools. The tcR package in R was used for shared clonotype analysis, with sharing normalized by the product of cloneset sizes. Out-of-frame nonproductive sequences were analyzed to study raw recombination free of thymic and clonal selection effects. TCRdb ran its own pipeline on the public reads, namely fastp trimming at Q25 and MiXCR clone calling, and kept in-frame beta chains. A single entry per CDR3 protein holds the most common genes and DNA from its merged rows. What appears here as the V and J calls and clone size reflects TCRdb's work, not the paper's. This sample gives around 480,000 distinct CDR3 sequences in total; around 14% of them show up just once. The top ten hold 0.5% to 0.65% of the sample.

Every donor in the study was a healthy Caucasian. The twin cohort consisted of three pairs of female monozygotic twins, all aged about 18 to 29 years. Positive isolation kits from Invitrogen were used to isolate CD4+ and CD8+ T cell populations. Including the terminal cysteine and phenylalanine, the CDR3 comprises 14 residues. CDR3 DNA only is kept here, 42 bases in frame from base 1. CDR1 and CDR2 were assigned from the germline V gene as MNHNS and SASEGT. V drops 6 bases and J drops 8 bases, leaving 16 bases in between. A word on this clonotype: Its target antigen remains unknown. No qualities accompany the bases; no much larger clone lies one base away.

The data were also submitted as part of a second study, on yellow fever vaccine responses in identical twins. The second investigation adds: According to the authors, in identical twins the way T cells responded to vaccination appeared partly convergent and partly personalized. The study precisely tracked vaccine-responding T cell clones in identical twins.

The sequence links TRBV6-1 to TRBJ2-2, with the D gene too uncertain to name. Sequencing was performed on CD4+ T cells sorted from blood. This receptor was identified in a woman aged 18 to 35 in good health. The DNA sequence is as follows: TGTGCCAGCAGCAGACACGACCGTACGGGGGAGCTGTTTTTT. This sequence encodes CASSRHDRTGELFF.